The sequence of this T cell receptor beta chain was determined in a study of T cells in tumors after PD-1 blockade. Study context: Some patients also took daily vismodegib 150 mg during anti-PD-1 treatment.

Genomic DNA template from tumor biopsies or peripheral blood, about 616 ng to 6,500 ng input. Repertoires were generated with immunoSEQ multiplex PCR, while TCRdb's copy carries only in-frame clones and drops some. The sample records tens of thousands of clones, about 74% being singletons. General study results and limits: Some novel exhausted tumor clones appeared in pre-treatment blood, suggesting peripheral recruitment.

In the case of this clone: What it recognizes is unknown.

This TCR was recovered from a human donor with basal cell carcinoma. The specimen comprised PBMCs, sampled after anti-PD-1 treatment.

The CDR3 is CATSVLSGGEHEQFF. In DNA form, the CDR3 reads TGTGCCACCAGTGTTTTAAGCGGGGGGGAACATGAGCAGTTCTTC. The rearrangement links TRBV24-1 to TRBJ2-1; 10 bases align to TRBD2. V shed 5 bases, J shed 8 bases, and the junction held 8 bases outside the gene matches. This CDR3 is 15 amino acids long. Germline assignment: CDR1 KGHDR and CDR2 SFDVKD.